The 3 T cell receptor beta chains below were found in one sample sequenced in a study of T cell repertoires in cytomegalovirus infection. MiXCR, applied by TCRdb to the reads, yields one record per CDR3 protein. The repertoire consists of some 300,000 distinct CDR3 sequences, with roughly a sixth occurring once and the leading ten covering around 12%. Specimen: PBMCs. The receptors here all came from a human donor in good health (CMV status not recorded). Some clones in this sample may be carry-over from other donors' samples.

This clonotype was picked up a small number of times. Written as DNA, the CDR3 is TGTGCCAGCAGTTCAGCGGGAGCGGGGGGACTTGGCGAGCAGTACTTC. Residues: CASSSAGAGGLGEQYF. The rearrangement joins TRBV6-2 or TRBV6-3 to TRBJ2-7, with 9 bases lining up with TRBD2. This CDR3 contains 16 residues. Losses at the gene ends were 4 bases for V and 6 bases for J; bases not matched to a gene: 13. Germline-derived CDR1 and CDR2 are MNHEY and SVGEGT.

This clonotype was detected many times. The gene calls are TRBV7-8 and TRBJ1-4; 12 nucleotides line up with TRBD1. V shed 4 bases, J shed 7 bases, and the junction held 7 bases outside the gene matches. Germline V CDR1 and CDR2: SGHVS, FQNEAQ. CDR3 length equals 16 residues. The CDR3 is CASSSSGTGGFEKLFF. The CDR3 DNA reads as TGTGCCAGCAGCTCTTCCGGGACAGGGGGCTTTGAAAAACTGTTTTTT.

At least ten counts were recorded for this clonotype. The rearrangement links TRBV28 to TRBJ1-1; weak D call: TRBD1 (5 bases). The CDR3 spans 12 residues. Per germline, CDR1 MDHEN and CDR2 SYDVKM. V was pared by 7 bases and J by 6 bases, with 12 bases between. The CDR3 spells CASIGWGAEAFF. In DNA, the CDR3 is TGTGCCAGCATCGGGTGGGGGGCTGAAGCTTTCTTT.